The T cell receptor beta chain under discussion was sequenced for a study of cytomegalovirus exposure and HLA in healthy donors. Germline loops: CDR1 DFQATT, CDR2 SNEGSKA (reference sequence). CDR3 length: 11 amino acids. In its sample, this clone was seen once. Primers: 60 Vbeta forward and 13 Jbeta reverse. The protocol was immunoSEQ multiplex PCR, while the TCRdb copy is restricted to in-frame clones and leaves out a portion. The sample shows roughly 120,000 clones, about four fifths of them seen only once. The material sequenced was PBMCs. The rearrangement joins TRBV20-1 to TRBJ1-2; TRBD1 agrees at 10 bases. This TCR was recovered from a woman aged 18-29 years in good health and CMV-seronegative. CDR3 sequence (DNA): TGCATTCCGCCCGGGACAGGGGACTACACCTTC. This translates into CIPPGTGDYTF.